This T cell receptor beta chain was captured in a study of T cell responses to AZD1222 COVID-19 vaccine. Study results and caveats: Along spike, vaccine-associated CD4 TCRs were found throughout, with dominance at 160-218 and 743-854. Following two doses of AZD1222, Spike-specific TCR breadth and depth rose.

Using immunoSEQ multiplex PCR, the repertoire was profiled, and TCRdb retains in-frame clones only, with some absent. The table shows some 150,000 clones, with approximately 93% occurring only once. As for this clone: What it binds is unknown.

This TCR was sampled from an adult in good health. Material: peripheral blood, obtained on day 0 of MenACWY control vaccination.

In nucleotides, the CDR3 is TGTGCCAGCAGCTCAGAGGCGGCAAACGCGGTCAATCAGCCCCAGCATTTT. Translation: CASSSEAANAVNQPQHF. The V gene is TRBV28, the J gene TRBJ1-5; D not certain. The CDR3 loop spans 17 amino acids. V was cut by 6 bases and J by 3 bases, with 21 bases left in between. Germline CDR1 is MDHEN and CDR2 is SYDVKM.